Presented here are 17 T cell receptor beta chains from one specimen sequenced in a study of T cell repertoires in cytomegalovirus infection. TCRdb used MiXCR to reprocess the reads, holding one entry per CDR3 protein. Of about 400,000 distinct CDR3 sequences in the sample, about a sixth were seen once. Sequenced: PBMCs. These receptors all stem from a human donor in good health (CMV status not recorded). Some clones in this sample may be carry-over from other donors' samples.

This clonotype has at least ten counts. The chain combines TRBV7-9 with TRBJ2-5; TRBD2 is a possible D gene (6 bases). Germline V gene data show CDR1 as SEHNR and CDR2 as FQNEAQ (reference sequence). The CDR3 totals 16 residues. The V gene lost 0 bases and the J gene lost 7 bases, with 18 bases spanning the gap. The CDR3 DNA is TGTGCCAGCAGCTTAGCCCCCGGGAGCCGCCGGGTGACCCAGTACTTC. It specifies CASSLAPGSRRVTQYF.

This clonotype was seen ten or more times. This chain links TRBV4-1 with TRBJ1-2; TRBD1 matches at 8 bases. Trimming took 3 bases from V and 2 from J; bases not matched to a gene: 2. The V gene's germline CDR1 is MGHRA and CDR2 YSYEKL. There are 14 residues in the CDR3. The CDR3 DNA sequence: TGCGCCAGCAGCCACTGGACAGGGAACTATGGCTACACCTTC. As protein: CASSHWTGNYGYTF.

The sample holds many counts of this clonotype. The chain joins TRBV19 to TRBJ1-5; D ambiguous. V lost 3 bases, J lost 11 bases, and 14 bases lay in between. This CDR3 contains 13 residues. Germline CDR1 reads LNHDA; CDR2 reads SQIVND (reference sequence). CDR3 region: CASSMTPRMSQHF. The CDR3, as DNA: TGTGCCAGTAGTATGACGCCGAGGATGTCCCAGCATTTT.

The chain couples TRBV2 to TRBJ2-5; 10 bases map to TRBD2. From germline, CDR1 is SNHLY and CDR2 FYNNEI. This CDR3 contains 22 residues. V shed 6 bases and J 1 base; nucleotides not matched to a gene: 26. This CDR3 is CASRSPQGASGTSARFQETQYF. In DNA form, the CDR3 reads TGTGCCAGCAGGAGCCCCCAGGGGGCCTCCGGGACTAGCGCGAGGTTCCAAGAGACCCAGTACTTC.

This clonotype was seen ten or more times. The chain joins TRBV12-3 or TRBV12-4 to TRBJ2-1; TRBD2 agrees at 9 bases. CDR3 length: 20 residues. V shed 4 bases, J shed 1 base, and the junction held 17 bases outside the gene matches. CDR3 loop: CASSSAAGGVEFWSYNEQFF. CDR3 coding DNA: TGTGCCAGCAGTTCAGCTGCGGGGGGGGTCGAGTTTTGGTCCTACAATGAGCAGTTCTTC.

Details on this clonotype: An end of the junction does not agree with germline; a read error may underlie this. The chain recombines TRBV6-8 with TRBJ1-2; possibly TRBD1 for D (5 bases). The germline gives CDR1 MNHGY, CDR2 SAAAGT. There are 15 residues in the CDR3. CDR3 sequence: CASSRGTAANYGYAF. The CDR3 DNA reads as TGTGCCAGCAGTCGAGGGACGGCGGCTAACTATGGCTACGCCTTC.

A few counts support this clonotype. This chain connects TRBV7-2 to TRBJ2-5; perhaps TRBD1 as D (8 bases). This CDR3 contains 14 residues. CDR1 is SGHTA and CDR2 is FQGNSA in the germline V gene. V gave up 4 bases and J gave up 5 bases, with 14 bases separating them. The CDR3 region is CASSSQGGGETQYF. CDR3 DNA sequence: TGTGCCAGCAGCTCACAGGGGGGGGGTGAGACCCAGTACTTC. Supplemented by reference TRBV7-2 and TRBJ2-5, the full variable domain reads GAGVSQSPSNKVTEKGKDVELRCDPISGHTALYWYRQSLGQGLEFLIYFQGNSAPDKSGLPSDRFSAERTGGSVSTLTIQRTQQEDSAVYLCASSSQGGGETQYFGPGTRLLVL.

The rearrangement joins TRBV29-1 to TRBJ1-3; D ambiguous. Germline V gene lookup returns CDR1 SQVTM and CDR2 ANQGSEA. V gave up 6 bases and J gave up 0 bases, with 12 bases separating them. The CDR3 consists of 14 residues. The CDR3 loop reads CSVQAGFSGNTIYF. DNA of the CDR3: TGCAGCGTCCAGGCAGGCTTCTCTGGAAACACCATATATTTT.

This clonotype has just a few counts. This chain joins TRBV4-3 and TRBJ2-1; unclear D gene. Trimming stripped 2 bases from V and 4 bases from J, with 9 bases between. The germline CDR1 and CDR2 sequences are LGHNA and YSLEER. The CDR3 loop spans 14 amino acids. CDR3 loop: CASSQTTEYNEQFF. In DNA form, the CDR3 reads TGCGCCAGCAGCCAAACGACCGAATACAATGAGCAGTTCTTC.

In this sample, this clonotype turned up many times. The chain's CDR3 is CASSLRQGSTDTQYF. The DNA for the CDR3 is TGTGCCAGCAGCCTTCGACAGGGCAGCACAGATACGCAGTATTTT. The genes are TRBV7-2 and TRBJ2-3; 7 bases align to TRBD1. The CDR3 is made up of 15 amino acids. CDR1 is SGHTA and CDR2 is FQGNSA in the germline V gene. Trimming at V came to 5 bases and at J to 0 bases, leaving 5 bases not matched to a gene.

The sample holds a few counts of this clonotype. The CDR3 sequence: CASSFRQVGTEAFF. Here the CDR3 DNA reads TGTGCCAGCAGTTTTCGACAGGTTGGGACTGAAGCTTTCTTT. The genes are TRBV12-3 or TRBV12-4 and TRBJ1-1, with a possible D match to TRBD1 (6 bases). The CDR3 is 14 residues long. V was clipped by 3 bases and J by 5 bases, with 13 bases between them.

J is TRBJ1-4 and V is TRBV14, with TRBD1 identical over 7 bases. Looked up from germline, CDR1 is SGHDN and CDR2 is FVKESK. The junction had 9 bases not matched to a gene; V was cut back by 4 bases and J by 4 bases. CDR3 length equals 16 residues. The CDR3 protein is CASSPTQGGGNEKLFF. CDR3 coding DNA: TGTGCCAGCAGCCCCACCCAGGGGGGTGGTAATGAAAAACTGTTTTTT.

CDR3 loop: CASSRLRGKFEAFF. In DNA, the CDR3 is TGTGCCAGCAGCCGCCTCCGGGGGAAGTTTGAAGCTTTCTTT. The chain uses TRBV3-1 and TRBJ1-1; tentatively, D is TRBD1 (5 bases). The CDR3 runs 14 residues. CDR1 and CDR2 (germline): LGHDT, YNNKEL (reference sequence). Trimming took 4 bases from V and 7 from J, leaving 16 bases between them.

This clonotype has a handful of counts. The V gene is TRBV20-1, the J gene TRBJ1-3; D might be TRBD1 (5 bases). The germline V gene encodes CDR1 DFQATT and CDR2 SNEGSKA (reference sequence). This CDR3 is 14 amino acids long. V was pared by 3 bases and J by 3 bases, with 12 bases between. The CDR3: CSASMGEGGNTIYF. The DNA of the CDR3 is TGCAGTGCTAGTATGGGGGAAGGTGGAAACACCATATATTTT.

This clonotype was observed once. The rearrangement uses TRBV12-3 or TRBV12-4 and TRBJ2-5; D may be TRBD1 (6 bases). Trimming cost V 7 bases and J 5 bases, with 17 bases left between them. CDR3 length: 14 residues. The CDR3 loop reads CASNDRWDIETQYF. DNA for the CDR3: TGTGCCAGCAACGACAGGTGGGACATCGAGACCCAGTACTTC.

This clonotype was seen more than once but under ten times. The chain uses TRBV6-2 or TRBV6-3 and TRBJ2-1; 9 bases map to TRBD2. V shed 5 bases and J 6 bases; nucleotides not matched to a gene: 11. The CDR3 length is 16 residues. Germline CDR1 reads MNHEY; CDR2 reads SVGEGT. The CDR3 protein is CASSPPGTSPFNEQFF. In nucleotides, the CDR3 is TGTGCCAGCAGTCCCCCCGGGACTAGCCCCTTCAATGAGCAGTTCTTC.

This clonotype was counted many times. It is unclear where the CDR3 begins or ends on the DNA, so no DNA is shown, and the CDR3 is as TCRdb lists it. V gene TRBV7-8 combines with J gene TRBJ2-5; TRBD2, the table's D call, lacks a check against the DNA. The CDR3 comprises 14 residues, both ends counted. The germline V gene encodes CDR1 SGHVS and CDR2 FQNEAQ. The CDR3 sequence is CASILGGGLETQYF.